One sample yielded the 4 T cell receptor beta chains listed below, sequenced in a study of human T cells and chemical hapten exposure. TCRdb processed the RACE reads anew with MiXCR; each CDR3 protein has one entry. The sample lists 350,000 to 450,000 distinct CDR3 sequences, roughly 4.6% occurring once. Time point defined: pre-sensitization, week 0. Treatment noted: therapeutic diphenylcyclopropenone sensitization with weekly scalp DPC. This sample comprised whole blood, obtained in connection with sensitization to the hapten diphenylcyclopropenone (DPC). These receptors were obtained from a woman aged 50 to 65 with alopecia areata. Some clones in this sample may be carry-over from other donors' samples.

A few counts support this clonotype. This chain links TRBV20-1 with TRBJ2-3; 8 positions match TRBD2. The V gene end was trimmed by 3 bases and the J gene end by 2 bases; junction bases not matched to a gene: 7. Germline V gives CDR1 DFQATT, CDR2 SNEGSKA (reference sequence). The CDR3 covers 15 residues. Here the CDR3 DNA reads TGCAGTGCTAGTAAGGGACTAGACTTCACAGATACGCAGTATTTT. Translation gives CSASKGLDFTDTQYF.

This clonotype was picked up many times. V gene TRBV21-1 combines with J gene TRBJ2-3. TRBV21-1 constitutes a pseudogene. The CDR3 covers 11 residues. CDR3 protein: CASNLNDTQYF. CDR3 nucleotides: TGTGCCAGCAACCTGAACGATACGCAGTATTTT.

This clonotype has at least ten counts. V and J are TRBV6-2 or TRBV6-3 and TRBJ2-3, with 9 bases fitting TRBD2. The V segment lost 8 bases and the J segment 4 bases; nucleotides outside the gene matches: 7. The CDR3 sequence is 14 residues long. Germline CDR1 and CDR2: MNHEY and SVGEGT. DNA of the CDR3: TGTGCCAGCTCACCGAGACTAGCGGCAGATACGCAGTATTTT. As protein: CASSPRLAADTQYF.

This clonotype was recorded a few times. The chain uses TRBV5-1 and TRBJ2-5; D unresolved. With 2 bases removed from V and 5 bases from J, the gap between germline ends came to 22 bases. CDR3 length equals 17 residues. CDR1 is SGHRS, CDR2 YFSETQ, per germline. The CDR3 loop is CASSFTGPSPAGETQYF. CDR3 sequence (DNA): TGCGCCAGCAGCTTTACCGGACCGTCCCCCGCCGGCGAGACCCAGTACTTC. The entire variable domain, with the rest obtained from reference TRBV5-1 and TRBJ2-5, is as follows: KAGVTQTPRYLIKTRGQQVTLSCSPISGHRSVSWYQQTPGQGLQFLFEYFSETQRNKGNFPGRFSGRQFSNSRSEMNVSTLELGDSALYLCASSFTGPSPAGETQYFGPGTRLLVL.